This T cell receptor beta chain was profiled in a study of T cell responses to AZD1222 COVID-19 vaccine. Clones were read by immunoSEQ multiplex PCR, and TCRdb kept only the in-frame ones, dropping some. This sample carries 150,000 to 200,000 clones, approximately 90% of them seen once, and the ten largest clones take 2.6%. Concerning this clone itself: A junction boundary mismatches the germline segment, possibly from a read error.

The CDR3 has 15 amino acids. Germline V gene lookup returns CDR1 SGDLS and CDR2 YYNGEE. This receptor was taken from an adult in good health. The V and J genes are TRBV9 and TRBJ2-3; 8 bases align to TRBD1. The sequences come from peripheral blood, collected on day 0 of AZD1222 vaccination. Here the CDR3 DNA reads TGTGCCAGCAGCGTAGCTCCAGGGGGCACCGATACGCAGTATTTT. This codes for CASSVAPGGTDTQYF.